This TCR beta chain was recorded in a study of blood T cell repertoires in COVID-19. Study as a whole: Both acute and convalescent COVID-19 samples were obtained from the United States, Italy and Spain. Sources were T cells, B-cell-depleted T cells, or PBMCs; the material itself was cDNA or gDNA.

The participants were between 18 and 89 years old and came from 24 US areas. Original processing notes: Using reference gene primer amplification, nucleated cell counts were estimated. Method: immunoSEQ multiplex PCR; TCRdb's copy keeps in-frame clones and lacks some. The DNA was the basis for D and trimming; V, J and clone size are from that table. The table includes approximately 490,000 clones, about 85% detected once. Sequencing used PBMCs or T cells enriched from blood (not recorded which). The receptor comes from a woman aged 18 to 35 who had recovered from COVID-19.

CDR3 sequence: CASSLTGEVPSYEQYF. CDR3 bases: TGTGCCAGCAGCCTAACAGGGGAGGTCCCCTCCTACGAGCAGTACTTC. This chain connects TRBV9 to TRBJ2-7, with D possibly matching TRBD1 (7 bases). The germline V gene has CDR1 SGDLS and CDR2 YYNGEE. Trimming left V 4 bases short and J 0 bases short, with 17 bases between. The CDR3 extends over 16 amino acids.